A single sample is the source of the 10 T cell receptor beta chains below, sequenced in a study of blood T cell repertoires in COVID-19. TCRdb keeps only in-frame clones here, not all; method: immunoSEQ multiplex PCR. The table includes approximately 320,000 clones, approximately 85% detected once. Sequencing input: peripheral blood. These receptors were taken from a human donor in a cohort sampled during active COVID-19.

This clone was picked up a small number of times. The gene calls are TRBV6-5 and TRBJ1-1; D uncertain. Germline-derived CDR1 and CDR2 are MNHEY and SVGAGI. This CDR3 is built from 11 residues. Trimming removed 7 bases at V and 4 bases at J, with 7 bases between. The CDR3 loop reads CASTFITEAFF. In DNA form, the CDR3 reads TGTGCCAGCACCTTTATCACTGAAGCTTTCTTT.

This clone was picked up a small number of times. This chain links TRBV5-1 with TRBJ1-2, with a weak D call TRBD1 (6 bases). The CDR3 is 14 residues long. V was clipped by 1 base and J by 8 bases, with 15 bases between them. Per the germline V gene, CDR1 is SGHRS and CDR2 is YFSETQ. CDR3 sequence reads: CASSLFAGAEGYTF. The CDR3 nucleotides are TGCGCCAGCAGCTTGTTTGCGGGGGCCGAAGGCTACACCTTC.

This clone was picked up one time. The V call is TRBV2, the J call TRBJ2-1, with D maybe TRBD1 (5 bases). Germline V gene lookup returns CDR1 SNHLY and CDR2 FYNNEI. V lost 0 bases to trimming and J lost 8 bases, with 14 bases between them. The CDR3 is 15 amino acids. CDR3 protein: CASSEALRGADEQFF. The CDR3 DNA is TGTGCCAGCAGTGAAGCGCTAAGGGGTGCGGATGAGCAGTTCTTC.

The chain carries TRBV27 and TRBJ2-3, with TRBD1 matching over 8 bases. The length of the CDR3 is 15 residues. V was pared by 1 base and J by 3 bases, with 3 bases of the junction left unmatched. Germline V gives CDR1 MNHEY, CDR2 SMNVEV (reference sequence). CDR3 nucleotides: TGTGCCAGCAGTTTATTGTACAGGGGGACAGATACGCAGTATTTT. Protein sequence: CASSLLYRGTDTQYF.

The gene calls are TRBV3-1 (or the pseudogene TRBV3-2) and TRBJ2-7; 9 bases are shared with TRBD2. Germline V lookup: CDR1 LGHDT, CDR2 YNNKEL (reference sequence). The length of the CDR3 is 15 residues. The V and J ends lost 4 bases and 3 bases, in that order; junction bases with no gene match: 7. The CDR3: CASSLRAGGFYEQYF. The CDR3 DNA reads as TGTGCCAGCAGCCTCCGGGCGGGGGGGTTCTACGAGCAGTACTTC.

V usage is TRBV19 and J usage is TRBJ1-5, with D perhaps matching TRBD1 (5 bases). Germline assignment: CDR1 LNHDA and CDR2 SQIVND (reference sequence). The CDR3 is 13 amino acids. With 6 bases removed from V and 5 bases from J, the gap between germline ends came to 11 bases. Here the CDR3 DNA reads TGTGCCAGTAGGGGGCCAGGGCATCAGCCCCAGCATTTT. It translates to CASRGPGHQPQHF.

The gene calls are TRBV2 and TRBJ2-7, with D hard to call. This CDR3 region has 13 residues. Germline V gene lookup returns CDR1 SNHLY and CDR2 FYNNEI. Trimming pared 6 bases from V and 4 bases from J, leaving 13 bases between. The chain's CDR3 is CASSAQTQYEQYF. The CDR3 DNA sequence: TGTGCCAGCAGCGCTCAGACACAATACGAGCAGTACTTC.

DNA for the CDR3: TGCGCCAGCAGCTTCGACAGCATGAACACCGGGGAGCTGTTTTTT. Protein: CASSFDSMNTGELFF. The gene calls are TRBV5-1 and TRBJ2-2; TRBD1 might be the D (5 bases). The CDR3 has 15 amino acids. In germline, CDR1 is SGHRS, CDR2 YFSETQ. Between the trimmed V and J ends, which lost 2 bases and 1 base, there was a span of 9 bases.

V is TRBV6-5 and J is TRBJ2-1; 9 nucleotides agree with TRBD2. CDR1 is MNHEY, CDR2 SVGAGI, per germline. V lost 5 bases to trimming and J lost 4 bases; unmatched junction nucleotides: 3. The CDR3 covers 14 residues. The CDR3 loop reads CASSIAGEYNEQFF. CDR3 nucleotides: TGTGCCAGCAGTATAGCGGGGGAGTACAATGAGCAGTTCTTC.

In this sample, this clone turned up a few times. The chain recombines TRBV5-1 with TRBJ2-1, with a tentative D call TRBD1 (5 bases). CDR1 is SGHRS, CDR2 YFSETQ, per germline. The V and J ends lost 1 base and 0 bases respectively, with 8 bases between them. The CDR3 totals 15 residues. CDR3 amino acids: CASSLQGFSYNEQFF. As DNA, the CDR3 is TGCGCCAGCAGCTTGCAGGGATTCTCCTACAATGAGCAGTTCTTC.